A selection of T cell receptor beta chains follows, all from one sample in a study of blood T cell repertoires in COVID-19. Here immunoSEQ multiplex PCR was the method, and the copy in TCRdb shows in-frame clones only, minus some. The sample holds under 250,000 clones; nearly 85% are singletons and the top ten take roughly 5%. Sample: peripheral blood. The receptors originated from a human donor in a cohort sampled during active COVID-19. Both conserved end residues are part of each CDR3. Each record gives: CDR3 protein, CDR3 DNA, D gene, clone size, V gene, J gene. The D gene is left open where the match is weak. Some rows mark clone size as missing; the rest say once, few, many or name a class of expanded clone.

CASSPLGLQETQYF,TGTGCCAGCTCACCCCTAGGCCTCCAAGAGACCCAGTACTTC,-,-,TRBV18,TRBJ2-5
CASTIAGPPKSGGLKTQYF,TGTGCCAGCACCATAGCCGGGCCCCCGAAAAGCGGGGGGTTGAAGACCCAGTACTTC,TRBD2,-,TRBV9,TRBJ2-5
CASSSTSKYGYTF,TGTGCCAGCAGTTCCACTTCGAAATATGGCTACACCTTC,-,-,TRBV12-3/TRBV12-4,TRBJ1-2
CASARRGTNTGELFF,TGTGCCAGCGCCCGCCGGGGGACGAACACCGGGGAGCTGTTTTTT,-,-,TRBV5-6,TRBJ2-2
CASNPADTVNSPLHF,TGTGCCAGCAACCCCGCAGATACAGTTAATTCACCCCTCCACTTT,-,many,TRBV5-5,TRBJ1-6
CSVNRDDQETQYF,TGCAGCGTCAACAGGGACGACCAAGAGACCCAGTACTTC,-,-,TRBV29-1,TRBJ2-5
CASSRDRGNEQFF,TGTGCCAGCAGCCGGGACAGGGGGAATGAGCAGTTCTTC,TRBD1,once,TRBV7-3,TRBJ2-1
CASSTTGFTRGTEAFF,TGTGCCAGCAGTACGACAGGGTTTACTCGTGGCACTGAAGCTTTCTTT,TRBD1,once,TRBV27,TRBJ1-1
CASSRGTGDGYTF,TGTGCCAGCAGCCGCGGGACAGGGGATGGCTACACCTTC,TRBD1,-,TRBV6-4,TRBJ1-2
CATRERGAMNTEAFF,TGTGCCACCAGAGAACGGGGGGCTATGAACACTGAAGCTTTCTTT,-,-,TRBV10-3,TRBJ1-1
CSAGPGNTIYF,TGCAGTGCTGGGCCTGGAAACACCATATATTTT,-,-,TRBV20-1,TRBJ1-3
CASKWPGGRTGELFF,TGTGCCAGTAAGTGGCCAGGGGGCCGCACCGGGGAGCTGTTTTTT,TRBD1,-,TRBV19,TRBJ2-2
CASSYRVGGRTSTDTQYF,TGTGCCAGCAGCTATCGGGTGGGCGGTCGGACTAGCACAGATACGCAGTATTTT,-,-,TRBV11-2,TRBJ2-3
CATSAGNMVNEQFF,TGTGCCACTTCTGCGGGCAATATGGTAAATGAGCAGTTCTTC,-,-,TRBV7-2,TRBJ2-1
CASSIRGTVKPFQETQYF,TGTGCCAGTAGTATAAGGGGGACAGTTAAACCTTTCCAAGAGACCCAGTACTTC,TRBD1,-,TRBV19,TRBJ2-5
CASSSGTVGETQYF,TGTGCCAGCAGTTCCGGGACAGTAGGAGAGACCCAGTACTTC,TRBD1,-,TRBV5-4,TRBJ2-5
CSASRQAEIFFVLNTEAFF,TGCAGTGCTAGTAGACAGGCGGAAATATTCTTTGTACTGAACACTGAAGCTTTCTTT,-,-,TRBV20-1,TRBJ1-1
CASRSIRGSSYNEQFF,TGTGCCAGCAGGTCTATAAGGGGAAGCTCCTACAATGAGCAGTTCTTC,-,-,TRBV11-2,TRBJ2-1
CASSRAGTGVGGANVLTF,TGTGCCAGCAGCCGTGCCGGGACAGGGGTAGGTGGGGCCAACGTCCTGACTTTC,TRBD1,-,TRBV14,TRBJ2-6
CASSPGGSSWGPDTQYF,TGTGCCAGCAGCCCGGGGGGGAGTAGCTGGGGGCCAGATACGCAGTATTTT,TRBD2,-,TRBV2,TRBJ2-3
CASSDLGAGYGYTF,TGTGCCAGCAGTGATTTGGGCGCAGGCTATGGCTACACCTTC,-,-,TRBV25-1,TRBJ1-2
CAISKTSSLGGYEQYF,TGTGCCATCAGTAAGACTAGCTCCTTAGGGGGCTACGAGCAGTACTTC,-,-,TRBV10-3,TRBJ2-7
CALGTGVTGELFF,TGTGCCCTCGGGACAGGGGTTACCGGGGAGCTGTTTTTT,TRBD1,-,TRBV10-3,TRBJ2-2
CASSLRFYGYTF,TGTGCCAGCAGTCTGCGGTTCTATGGCTACACCTTC,-,-,TRBV12-3/TRBV12-4,TRBJ1-2
CASSLREGYTF,TGTGCCAGCAGCTTGAGGGAGGGCTACACCTTC,-,-,TRBV5-6,TRBJ1-2
CASSPTSGRSYNEQFF,TGTGCCAGCAGCCCGACTAGCGGGAGATCCTACAATGAGCAGTTCTTC,TRBD2,once,TRBV5-5,TRBJ2-1
CATLPLSAGTEAFF,TGTGCCACCCTGCCGCTCTCGGCGGGGACTGAAGCTTTCTTT,-,-,TRBV18,TRBJ1-1
CASSSGVAGYNEQFF,TGTGCCAGCAGTTCGGGAGTAGCGGGCTACAATGAGCAGTTCTTC,TRBD2,-,TRBV27,TRBJ2-1